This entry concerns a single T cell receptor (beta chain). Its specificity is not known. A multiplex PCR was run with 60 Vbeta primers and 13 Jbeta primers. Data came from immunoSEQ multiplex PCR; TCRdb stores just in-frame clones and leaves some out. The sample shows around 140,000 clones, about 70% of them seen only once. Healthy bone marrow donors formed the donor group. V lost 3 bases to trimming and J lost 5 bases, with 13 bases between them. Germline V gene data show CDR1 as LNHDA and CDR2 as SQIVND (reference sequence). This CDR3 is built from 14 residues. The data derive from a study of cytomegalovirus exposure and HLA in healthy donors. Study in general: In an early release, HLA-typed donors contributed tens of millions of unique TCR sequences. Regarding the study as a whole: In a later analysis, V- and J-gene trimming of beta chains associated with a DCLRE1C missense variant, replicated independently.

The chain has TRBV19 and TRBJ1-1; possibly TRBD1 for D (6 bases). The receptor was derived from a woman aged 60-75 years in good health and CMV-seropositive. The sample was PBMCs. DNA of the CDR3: TGTGCCAGTAGTATCGGGGGGCAGGGTACTGAAGCTTTCTTT. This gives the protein CASSIGGQGTEAFF.